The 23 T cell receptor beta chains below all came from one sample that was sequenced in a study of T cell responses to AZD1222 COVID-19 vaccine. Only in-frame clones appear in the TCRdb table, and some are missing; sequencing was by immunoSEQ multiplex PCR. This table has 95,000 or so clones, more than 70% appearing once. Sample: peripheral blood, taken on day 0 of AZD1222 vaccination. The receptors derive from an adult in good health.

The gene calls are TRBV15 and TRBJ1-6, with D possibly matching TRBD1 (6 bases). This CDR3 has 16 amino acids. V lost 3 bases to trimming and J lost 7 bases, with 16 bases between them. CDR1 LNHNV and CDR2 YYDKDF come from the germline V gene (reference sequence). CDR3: CATSSYGGGRNSPLHF. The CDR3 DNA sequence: TGTGCCACCAGCAGTTACGGAGGGGGTCGAAATTCACCCCTCCACTTT.

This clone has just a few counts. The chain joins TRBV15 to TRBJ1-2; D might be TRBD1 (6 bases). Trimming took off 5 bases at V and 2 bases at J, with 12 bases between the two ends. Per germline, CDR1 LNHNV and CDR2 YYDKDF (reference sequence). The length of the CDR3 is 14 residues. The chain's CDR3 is CATSLGGGNYGYTF. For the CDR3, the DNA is TGTGCCACCAGCCTAGGGGGGGGAAACTATGGCTACACCTTC. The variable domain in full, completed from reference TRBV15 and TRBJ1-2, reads DAMVIQNPRYQVTQFGKPVTLSCSQTLNHNVMYWYQQKSSQAPKLLFHYYDKDFNNEADTPDNFQSRRPNTSFCFLDIRSPGLGDTAMYLCATSLGGGNYGYTFGSGTRLTVV.

This CDR3 reads CASSSPWNTEAFF. CDR3 bases: TGTGCCAGCAGTTCGCCATGGAACACTGAAGCTTTCTTT. This chain joins TRBV12-3 or TRBV12-4 and TRBJ1-1; D gene unclear. This CDR3 has 13 amino acids. V was pared by 4 bases and J by 1 base, with 7 bases between.

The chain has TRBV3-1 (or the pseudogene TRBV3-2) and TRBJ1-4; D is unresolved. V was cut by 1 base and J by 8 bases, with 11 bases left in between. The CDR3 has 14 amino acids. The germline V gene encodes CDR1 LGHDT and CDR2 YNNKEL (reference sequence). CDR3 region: CASSQADTGEKLFF. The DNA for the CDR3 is TGTGCCAGCAGCCAAGCTGACACGGGAGAAAAACTGTTTTTT.

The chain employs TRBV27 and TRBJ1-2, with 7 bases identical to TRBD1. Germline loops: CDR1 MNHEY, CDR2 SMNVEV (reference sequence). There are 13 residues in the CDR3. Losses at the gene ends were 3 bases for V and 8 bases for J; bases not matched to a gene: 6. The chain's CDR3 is CASSFSQGGGYTF. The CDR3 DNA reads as TGTGCCAGCAGTTTTTCTCAGGGGGGAGGCTACACCTTC.

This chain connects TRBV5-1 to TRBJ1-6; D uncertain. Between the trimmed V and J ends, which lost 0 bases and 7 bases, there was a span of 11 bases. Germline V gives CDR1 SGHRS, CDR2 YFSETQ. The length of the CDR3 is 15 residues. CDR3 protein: CASSLAPGENSPLHF. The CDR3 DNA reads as TGCGCCAGCAGCTTGGCCCCAGGAGAGAATTCACCCCTCCACTTT.

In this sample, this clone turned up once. Written as DNA, the CDR3 is TGTGCCAGCAGCTATGATCCCCAGGGATACTATGGCTACACCTTC. Translated, it gives CASSYDPQGYYGYTF. The rearrangement links TRBV7-2 to TRBJ1-2, with D tentatively TRBD1 (5 bases). Germline V gives CDR1 SGHTA, CDR2 FQGNSA. V was pared by 4 bases and J by 3 bases, with 15 bases between. The CDR3 runs to 15 residues.

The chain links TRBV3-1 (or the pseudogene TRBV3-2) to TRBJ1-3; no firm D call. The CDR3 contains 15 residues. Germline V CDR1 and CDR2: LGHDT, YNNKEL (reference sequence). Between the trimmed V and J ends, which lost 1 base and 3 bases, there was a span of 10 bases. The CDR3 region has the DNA TGTGCCAGCAGCCAAGTCGAAACGGGTGGAAACACCATATATTTT. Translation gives CASSQVETGGNTIYF.

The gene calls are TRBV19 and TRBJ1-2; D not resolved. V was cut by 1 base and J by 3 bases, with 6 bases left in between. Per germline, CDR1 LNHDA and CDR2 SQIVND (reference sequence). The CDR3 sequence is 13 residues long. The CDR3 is CASSIAGDYGYTF. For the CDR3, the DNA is TGTGCCAGTAGTATAGCGGGCGACTATGGCTACACCTTC.

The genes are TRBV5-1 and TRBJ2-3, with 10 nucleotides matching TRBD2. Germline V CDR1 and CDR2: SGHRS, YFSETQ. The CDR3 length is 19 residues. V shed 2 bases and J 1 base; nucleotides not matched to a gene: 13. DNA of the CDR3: TGCGCCAGCAGCTTAGGGGTAGCGGGGGGCCGGTCCGGCACAGATACGCAGTATTTT. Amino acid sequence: CASSLGVAGGRSGTDTQYF. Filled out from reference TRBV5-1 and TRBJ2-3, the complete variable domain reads KAGVTQTPRYLIKTRGQQVTLSCSPISGHRSVSWYQQTPGQGLQFLFEYFSETQRNKGNFPGRFSGRQFSNSRSEMNVSTLELGDSALYLCASSLGVAGGRSGTDTQYFGPGTRLTVL.

The CDR3 DNA reads TGCGCCAGCAGTAGTCAAGTCGATCAGCCCCAGCATTTT. This translates into CASSSQVDQPQHF. This chain uses TRBV4-1 with TRBJ1-5; D is undetermined. This CDR3 comprises 13 residues. V was cut by 6 bases and J by 5 bases, with 11 bases left in between. CDR1 is MGHRA, CDR2 YSYEKL, per germline.

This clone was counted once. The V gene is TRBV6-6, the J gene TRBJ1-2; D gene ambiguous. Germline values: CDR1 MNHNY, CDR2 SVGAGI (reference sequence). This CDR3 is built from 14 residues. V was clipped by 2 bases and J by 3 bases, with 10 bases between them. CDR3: CASSYAAGYYGYTF. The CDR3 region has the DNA TGTGCCAGCAGTTACGCGGCGGGCTACTATGGCTACACCTTC.

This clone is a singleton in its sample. The CDR3 DNA reads as TGTGCCAGCAGCTTTGCAGGGAGCTCTGGGGCCAACGTCCTGACTTTC. Translation gives CASSFAGSSGANVLTF. V is TRBV11-2 and J is TRBJ2-6; D is possibly TRBD1 or TRBD2 (5 bases each). V lost 3 bases, J lost 0 bases, and 9 bases lay in between. CDR1 and CDR2 from the germline V gene are SGHAT and FQNNGV. The CDR3 is made up of 16 amino acids.

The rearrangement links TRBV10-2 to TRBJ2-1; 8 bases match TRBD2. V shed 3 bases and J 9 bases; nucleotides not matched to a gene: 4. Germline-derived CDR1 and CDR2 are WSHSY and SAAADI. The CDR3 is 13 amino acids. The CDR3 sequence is CASSDSGEAEQFF. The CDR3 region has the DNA TGCGCCAGCAGTGATAGCGGGGAGGCTGAGCAGTTCTTC.

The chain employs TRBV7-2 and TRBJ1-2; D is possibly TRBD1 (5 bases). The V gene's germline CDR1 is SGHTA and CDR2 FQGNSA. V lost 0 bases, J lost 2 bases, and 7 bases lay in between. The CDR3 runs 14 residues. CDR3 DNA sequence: TGTGCCAGCAGCTTAGCCAGGGTGAACTATGGCTACACCTTC. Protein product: CASSLARVNYGYTF.

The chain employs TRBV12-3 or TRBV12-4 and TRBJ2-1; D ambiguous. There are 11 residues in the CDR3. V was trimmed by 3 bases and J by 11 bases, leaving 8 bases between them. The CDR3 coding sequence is TGTGCCAGCAGTTTTGTGTCCCAGCAGTTCTTC. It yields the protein CASSFVSQQFF.

CDR3 residues: CASSDLTTGTTGELFF. The CDR3 DNA follows: TGCGCCAGCAGCGACTTAACGACAGGGACCACCGGGGAGCTGTTTTTT. The V call is TRBV5-1, the J call TRBJ2-2; TRBD1 agrees at 7 bases. The CDR3 sequence is 16 residues long. The germline V gene has CDR1 SGHRS and CDR2 YFSETQ. V gave up 4 bases and J gave up 4 bases; unmatched junction bases: 10.

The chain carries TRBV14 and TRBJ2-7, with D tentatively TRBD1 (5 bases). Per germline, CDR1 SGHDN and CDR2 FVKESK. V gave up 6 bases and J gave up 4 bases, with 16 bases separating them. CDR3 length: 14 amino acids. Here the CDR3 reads CASSPQGEVYEQYF. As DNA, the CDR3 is TGTGCCAGCAGTCCTCAGGGCGAAGTTTACGAGCAGTACTTC.

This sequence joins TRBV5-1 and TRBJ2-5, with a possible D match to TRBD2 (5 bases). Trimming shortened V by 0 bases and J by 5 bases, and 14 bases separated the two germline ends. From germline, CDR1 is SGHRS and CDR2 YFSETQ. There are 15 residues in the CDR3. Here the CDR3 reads CASSLESRGRETQYF. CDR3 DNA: TGCGCCAGCAGCTTGGAATCCCGGGGAAGGGAGACCCAGTACTTC.

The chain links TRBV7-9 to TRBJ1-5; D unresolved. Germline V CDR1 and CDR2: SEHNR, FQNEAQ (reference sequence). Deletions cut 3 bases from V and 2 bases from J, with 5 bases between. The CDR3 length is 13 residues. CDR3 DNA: TGTGCCAGCAGCTTTCTTGGCAATCAGCCCCAGCATTTT. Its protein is CASSFLGNQPQHF.

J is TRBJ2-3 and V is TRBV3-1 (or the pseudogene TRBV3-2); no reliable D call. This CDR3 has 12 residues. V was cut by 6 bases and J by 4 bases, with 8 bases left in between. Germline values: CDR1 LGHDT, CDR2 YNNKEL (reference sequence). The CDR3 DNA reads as TGTGCCAGCAGTTCCACCTCAGATACGCAGTATTTT. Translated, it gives CASSSTSDTQYF.

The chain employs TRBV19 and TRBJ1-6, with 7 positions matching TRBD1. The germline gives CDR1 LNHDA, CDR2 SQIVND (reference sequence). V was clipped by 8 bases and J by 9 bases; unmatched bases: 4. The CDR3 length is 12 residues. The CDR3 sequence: CASSTGASPLHF. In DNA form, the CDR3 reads TGTGCCAGTTCTACAGGGGCTTCACCCCTCCACTTT.

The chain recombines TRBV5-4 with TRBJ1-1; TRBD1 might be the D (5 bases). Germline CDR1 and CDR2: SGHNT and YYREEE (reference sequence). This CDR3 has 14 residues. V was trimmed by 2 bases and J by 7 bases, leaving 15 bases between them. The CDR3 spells CASSFGGTDHEAFF. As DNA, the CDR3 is TGTGCCAGCAGCTTCGGTGGGACTGACCATGAAGCTTTCTTT.